This entry concerns a single T cell receptor (beta chain). The antigen is not known. This entry comes from a study of T-cell reconstitution after alpha-beta-depleted transplantation in children. Study results and caveats: It was reported that alpha-beta T cells came from several hundred expanded graft clones (about two months after transplant). Most T-cell counts and diversity one year after the transplant came from T cells that were newly produced.

CDR3 size: 14 residues. Germline trimming cut 7 bases from V and 2 bases from J; bases unmatched to any gene: 1. Germline values: CDR1 MNHEY, CDR2 SVGAGI. TCRbeta library preparation incorporated unique molecular identifiers. Via MiXCR, TCRdb re-called the PCR reads, giving one row per CDR3 protein. The sample holds about 210,000 distinct CDR3 sequences, approximately 15% seen once. The receptor was isolated from a male patient between 2 and 15 years old who had a stem cell transplant for acute lymphoblastic leukemia, so the T cells may come from the graft donor. This chain connects TRBV6-5 to TRBJ2-1; 11 bases are shared with TRBD2. The source was PBMCs, mostly from graft donor cells, collected 360 days after TCRalphabeta/CD19-depleted stem cell transplant. CDR3 amino acids: CASISGGAYNEQFF. CDR3 sequence (DNA): TGTGCCAGCATTAGCGGGGGGGCCTACAATGAGCAGTTCTTC.